The T cell receptor beta chain described here comes from a study of long-term antiretroviral therapy in people with HIV. Study-wide results and limits: Clones expanded before ART dominated the repertoire at all time points. Diversity went up after ART and still fell short of transplant donor controls. Whereas controls had wider CDR3 length ranges, HIV repertoires had narrower ones.

immunoSEQ v3.0 was run at survey level. Assay used: immunoSEQ multiplex PCR; TCRdb lists only in-frame clones, some missing. The table shows around 22,000 clones, with more than 65% occurring only once. A word on this clone: Its target is unknown.

Every specimen held between about 1-10 million cryopreserved PBMC. These were thawed and washed before DNA extraction. Trimming took 8 bases from V and 4 from J, leaving 11 bases between them. This CDR3 contains 11 residues. CDR1 is GTSNPN and CDR2 is SVGIG in the germline V gene (reference sequence). The sequence was collected from a young man with HIV. The chain links TRBV30 to TRBJ1-1; D possibly corresponds to TRBD1 (5 bases). Sample: unsorted PBMCs, taken 0.1 years before starting antiretroviral therapy. CDR3 protein: CAQYRGTEAFF. The CDR3 DNA sequence: TGTGCCCAGTATAGGGGCACTGAAGCTTTCTTT.